The clone carrying this TCR beta chain occurred many times. Its antigen is unidentified. This specimen comes from a study of regulatory T cells in long-lasting Graves disease. Study-level background: For a period under 3 months, newly diagnosed Graves' patients had taken antithyroid drugs.

Germline V CDR1 and CDR2: MDHEN, SYDVKM. The CDR3 sequence is 16 residues long. The junction had 12 bases not matched to a gene; V was cut back by 7 bases and J by 2 bases. Noted time point: newly diagnosed GD, antithyroid drugs for less than 3 months. Scientists built the TCR library using RNA that was extracted from PBMCs. Study observations and caveats: Patients with persistent Graves' had lower TCR diversity than newly diagnosed patients.

iRepertoire HTBI primers and Arm-PCR of CDR3 regions built TCR beta libraries. TCRdb reprocessed the multiplex PCR reads via MiXCR and lists one record per CDR3 protein. In the table there are 560,000 or so distinct CDR3 sequences, about 16% of which are singletons. This sample was also put to use in a study of T cells in Graves' hyperthyroidism and ophthalmopathy. That work contributes: The primer set for the first-round RT-PCR of the TCR CDR3 was HTBI. Ophthalmopathy and stable hyperthyroidism were told apart by a 13 V-J model.

The receptor comes from a man between 18 and 35 years old with Graves disease. V is TRBV28 and J is TRBJ2-7, with 9 bases identical to TRBD2. The sample was peripheral blood mononuclear cells (PBMCs), taken at new diagnosis, from a patient treated with antithyroid drugs. The CDR3 protein is CASTEERLAATYEQYF. CDR3 bases: TGTGCCAGCACCGAAGAGAGACTAGCGGCCACCTACGAGCAGTACTTC. The full variable domain, completed using reference TRBV28 and TRBJ2-7, is DVKVTQSSRYLVKRTGEKVFLECVQDMDHENMFWYRQDPGLGLRLIYFSYDVKMKEKGDIPEGYSVSREKKERFSLILESASTNQTSMYLCASTEERLAATYEQYFGPGTRLTVT.